This T cell receptor (beta chain) was sequenced for a study of shared clonotypes between healthy human individuals. Data came from immunoSEQ multiplex PCR; TCRdb stores just in-frame clones and leaves some out. The profile shows about 100,000 clones, around 65% of them singletons. This clone has just one count. Germline lookup yields CDR1 MGHRA and CDR2 YSYEKL. This CDR3 region has 15 residues. V was clipped by 4 bases and J by 4 bases, with 16 bases between them. The rearrangement joins TRBV4-1 to TRBJ1-1; D may be TRBD1 (6 bases). The clonotype originates from a woman aged 25 to 39 in good health. The sample comprised memory CD8+ T cells sorted from blood. Subset meaning: CD45RO+ cells pooled with CCR7-negative TemRA cells. CDR3 loop: CASSLAAGARTEAFF. The DNA for the CDR3 is TGCGCCAGCAGCCTCGCAGCGGGGGCGCGCACTGAAGCTTTCTTT.